This T cell receptor (beta chain) was sequenced for a study of quantifying T cell responses using KT2 cells. As for the study in general: Reverse transcription used primers in the TCR alpha and beta constant regions.

Known numbers of the T cell clone KT2 were added to PBMC. This clonotype appeared many times. Its antigen remains unidentified. Regarding the study as a whole: Very high KT2 spike-in numbers caused saturation in KT2 sequence detection.

Each cDNA got a UMI-containing oligo ligated at its 3' end. The first PCR ran 3 to 5 cycles with an equimolar RC1.1 and RC1.2 beta primer mix. TCRdb fed the UMI-ligation and nested PCR reads into MiXCR, producing one record per CDR3 protein. The sample has about 32,000 distinct CDR3 sequences, 7.3% seen once. From germline, CDR1 is DFQATT and CDR2 SNEGSKA (reference sequence). Losses at the gene ends were 4 bases for V and 10 bases for J; bases not matched to a gene: 12. CDR3 length: 13 residues. V gene TRBV20-1 combines with J gene TRBJ1-1; 7 bases map to TRBD1. This TCR came from a human donor. The sample consisted of PBMCs spiked with cells of the T cell clone KT2. The CDR3 loop is CSAIINRGWGAFF. In DNA, the CDR3 is TGCAGTGCTATAATAAACAGGGGCTGGGGAGCTTTCTTT.